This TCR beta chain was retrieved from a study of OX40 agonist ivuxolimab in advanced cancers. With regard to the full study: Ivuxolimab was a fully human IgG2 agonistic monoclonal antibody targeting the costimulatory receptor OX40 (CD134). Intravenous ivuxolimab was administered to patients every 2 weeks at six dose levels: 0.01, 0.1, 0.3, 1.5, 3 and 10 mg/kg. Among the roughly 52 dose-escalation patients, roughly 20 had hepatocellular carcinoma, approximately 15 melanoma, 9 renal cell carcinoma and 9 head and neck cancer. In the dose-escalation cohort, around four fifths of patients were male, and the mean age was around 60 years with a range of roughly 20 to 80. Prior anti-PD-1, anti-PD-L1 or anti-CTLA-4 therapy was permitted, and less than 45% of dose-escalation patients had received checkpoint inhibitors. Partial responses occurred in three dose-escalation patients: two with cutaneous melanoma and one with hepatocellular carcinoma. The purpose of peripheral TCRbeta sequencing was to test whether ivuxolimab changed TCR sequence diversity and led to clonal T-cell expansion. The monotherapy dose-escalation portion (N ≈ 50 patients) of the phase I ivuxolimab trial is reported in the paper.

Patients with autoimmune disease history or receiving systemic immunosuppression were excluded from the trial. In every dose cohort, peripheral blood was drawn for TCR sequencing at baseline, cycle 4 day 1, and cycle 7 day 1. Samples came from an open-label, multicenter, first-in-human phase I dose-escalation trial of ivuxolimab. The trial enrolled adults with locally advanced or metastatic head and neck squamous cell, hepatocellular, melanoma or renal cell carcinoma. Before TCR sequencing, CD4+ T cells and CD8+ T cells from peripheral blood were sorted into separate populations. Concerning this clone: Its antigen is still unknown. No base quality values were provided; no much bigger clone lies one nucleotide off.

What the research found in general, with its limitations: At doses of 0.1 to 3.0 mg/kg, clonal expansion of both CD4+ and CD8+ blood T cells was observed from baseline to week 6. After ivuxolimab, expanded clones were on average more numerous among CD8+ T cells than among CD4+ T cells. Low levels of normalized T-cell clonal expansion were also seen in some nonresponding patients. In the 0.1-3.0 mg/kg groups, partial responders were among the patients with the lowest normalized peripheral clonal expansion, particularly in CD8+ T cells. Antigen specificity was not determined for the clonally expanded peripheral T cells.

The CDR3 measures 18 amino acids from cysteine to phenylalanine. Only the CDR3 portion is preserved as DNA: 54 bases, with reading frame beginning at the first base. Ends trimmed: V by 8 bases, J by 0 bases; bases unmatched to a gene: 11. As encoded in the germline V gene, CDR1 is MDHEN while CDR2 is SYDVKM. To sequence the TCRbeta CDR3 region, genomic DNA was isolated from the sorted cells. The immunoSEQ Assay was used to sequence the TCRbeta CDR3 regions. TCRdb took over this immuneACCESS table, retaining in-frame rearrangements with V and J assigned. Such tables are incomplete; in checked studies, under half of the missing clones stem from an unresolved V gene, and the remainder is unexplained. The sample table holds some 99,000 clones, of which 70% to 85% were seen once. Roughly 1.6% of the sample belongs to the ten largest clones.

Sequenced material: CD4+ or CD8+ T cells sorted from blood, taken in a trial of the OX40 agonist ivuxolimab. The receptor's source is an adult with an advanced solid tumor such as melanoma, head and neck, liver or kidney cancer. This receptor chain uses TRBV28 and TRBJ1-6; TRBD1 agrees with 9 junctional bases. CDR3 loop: CASASFTGGLSYNSPLHF. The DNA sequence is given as TGTGCCAGCGCAAGTTTTACAGGGGGCCTCTCCTATAATTCACCCCTCCACTTT.